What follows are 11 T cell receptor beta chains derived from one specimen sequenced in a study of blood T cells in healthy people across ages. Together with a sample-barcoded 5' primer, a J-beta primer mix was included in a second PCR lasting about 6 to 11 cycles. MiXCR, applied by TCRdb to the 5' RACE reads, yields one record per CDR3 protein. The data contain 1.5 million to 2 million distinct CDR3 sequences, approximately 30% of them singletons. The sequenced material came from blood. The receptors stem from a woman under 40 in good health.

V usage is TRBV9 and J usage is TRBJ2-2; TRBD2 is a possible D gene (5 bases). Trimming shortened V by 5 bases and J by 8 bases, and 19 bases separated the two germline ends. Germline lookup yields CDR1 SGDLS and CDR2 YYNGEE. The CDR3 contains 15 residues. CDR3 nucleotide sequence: TGTGCCAGCAGTGACGAGGGTAGGGCTAGAGGGGAGCTGTTTTTT. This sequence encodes CASSDEGRARGELFF.

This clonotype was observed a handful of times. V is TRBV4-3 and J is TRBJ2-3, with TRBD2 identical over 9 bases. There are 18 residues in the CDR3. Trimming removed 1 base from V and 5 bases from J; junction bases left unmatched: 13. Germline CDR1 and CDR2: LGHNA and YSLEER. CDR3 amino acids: CASSQVVGAGGYEDTQYF. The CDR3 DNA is TGCGCCAGCAGCCAAGTAGTTGGAGCGGGAGGTTATGAAGATACGCAGTATTTT.

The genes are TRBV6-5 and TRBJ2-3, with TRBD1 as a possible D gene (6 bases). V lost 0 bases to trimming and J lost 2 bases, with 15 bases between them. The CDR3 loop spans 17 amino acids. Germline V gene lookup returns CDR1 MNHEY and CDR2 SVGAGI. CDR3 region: CASSYSMGAAHTDTQYF. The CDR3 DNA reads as TGTGCCAGCAGTTACTCGATGGGGGCGGCACACACAGATACGCAGTATTTT.

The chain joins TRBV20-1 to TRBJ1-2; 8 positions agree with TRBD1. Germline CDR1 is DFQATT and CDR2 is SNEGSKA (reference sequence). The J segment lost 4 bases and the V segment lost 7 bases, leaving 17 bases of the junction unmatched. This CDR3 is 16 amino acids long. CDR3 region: CSVTTTDRGLLYGYTF. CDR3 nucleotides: TGCAGTGTTACGACTACTGACAGGGGACTTCTCTATGGCTACACCTTC.

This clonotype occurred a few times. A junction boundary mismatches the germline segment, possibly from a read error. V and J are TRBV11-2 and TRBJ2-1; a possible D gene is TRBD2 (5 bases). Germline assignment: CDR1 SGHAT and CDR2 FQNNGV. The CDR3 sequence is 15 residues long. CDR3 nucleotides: TGTGCTAGCAGCTTTAGCGCCAGTGGGCACAATGAGCAGTTCTTC. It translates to CASSFSASGHNEQFF.

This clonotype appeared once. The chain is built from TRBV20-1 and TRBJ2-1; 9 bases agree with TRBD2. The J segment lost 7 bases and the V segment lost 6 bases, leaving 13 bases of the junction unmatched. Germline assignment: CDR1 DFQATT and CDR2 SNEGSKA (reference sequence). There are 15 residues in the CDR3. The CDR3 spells CSAPGRAGGPNEQFF. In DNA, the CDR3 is TGCAGTGCCCCGGGACGAGCGGGAGGACCTAATGAGCAGTTCTTC.

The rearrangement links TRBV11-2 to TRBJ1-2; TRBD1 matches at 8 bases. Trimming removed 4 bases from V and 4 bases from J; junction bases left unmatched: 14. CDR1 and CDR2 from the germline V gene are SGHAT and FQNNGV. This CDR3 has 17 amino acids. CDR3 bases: TGTGCCAGCAGCTCCATCCAGGGGGCGGATCGGACCTATGGCTACACCTTC. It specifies CASSSIQGADRTYGYTF.

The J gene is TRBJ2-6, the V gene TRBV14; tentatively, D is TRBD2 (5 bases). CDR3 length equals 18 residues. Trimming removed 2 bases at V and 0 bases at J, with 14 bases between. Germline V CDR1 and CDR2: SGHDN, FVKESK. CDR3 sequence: CASSQRRPLISGANVLTF. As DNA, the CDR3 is TGTGCCAGCAGCCAAAGGAGGCCACTAATCTCTGGGGCCAACGTCCTGACTTTC.

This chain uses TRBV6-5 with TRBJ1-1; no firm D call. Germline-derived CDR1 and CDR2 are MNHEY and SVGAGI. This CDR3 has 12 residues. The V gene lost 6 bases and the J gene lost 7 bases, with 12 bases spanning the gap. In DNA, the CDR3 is TGTGCCAGCAGCCGCGCGGCACATGAAGCTTTCTTT. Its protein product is CASSRAAHEAFF.

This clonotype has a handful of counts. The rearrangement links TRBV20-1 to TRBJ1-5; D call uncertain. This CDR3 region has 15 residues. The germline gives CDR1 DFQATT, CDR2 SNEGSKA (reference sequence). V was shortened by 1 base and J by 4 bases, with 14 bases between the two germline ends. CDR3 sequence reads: CSARVEPYPNQPQHF. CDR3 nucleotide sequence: TGCAGTGCTAGAGTAGAACCATACCCAAATCAGCCCCAGCATTTT.

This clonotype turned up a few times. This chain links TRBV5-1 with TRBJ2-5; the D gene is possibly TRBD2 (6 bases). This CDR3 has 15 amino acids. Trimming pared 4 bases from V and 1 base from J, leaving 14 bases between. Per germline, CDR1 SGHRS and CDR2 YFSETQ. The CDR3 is CASSPLPGAQETQYF. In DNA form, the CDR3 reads TGCGCCAGCAGCCCTCTCCCGGGAGCCCAAGAGACCCAGTACTTC.